These 25 T cell receptor beta chains came from one sample sequenced in a study of T cell responses to AZD1222 COVID-19 vaccine. Only in-frame clones appear in the TCRdb table, and some are missing; sequencing was by immunoSEQ multiplex PCR. The profile shows 120,000 or so clones, 90% of them singletons. The source was peripheral blood, collected 28 days after the second dose of the MenACWY control vaccine. These receptors all stem from an adult who received the MenACWY meningococcal vaccine as a control.

The J gene is TRBJ2-1, the V gene TRBV7-3; 10 bases line up with TRBD2. V gave up 1 base and J gave up 4 bases; unmatched junction bases: 4. The germline V gene encodes CDR1 SGHTA and CDR2 FQGTGA. The CDR3 length is 16 residues. DNA of the CDR3: TGTGCCAGCAGCTTAAACACTAGCGGGGATTACAATGAGCAGTTCTTC. Its translation is CASSLNTSGDYNEQFF. The variable domain in full, with the rest retrieved from reference TRBV7-3 and TRBJ2-1, is GAGVSQTPSNKVTEKGKYVELRCDPISGHTALYWYRQSLGQGPEFLIYFQGTGAADDSGLPNDRFFAVRPEGSVSTLKIQRTERGDSAVYLCASSLNTSGDYNEQFFGPGTRLTVL.

CDR3: CASSIDGQGIVSNQPQHF. The CDR3 DNA sequence: TGTGCCAGTAGTATAGATGGACAGGGGATTGTGAGCAATCAGCCCCAGCATTTT. The chain employs TRBV19 and TRBJ1-5; TRBD1 matches at 9 bases. CDR1 LNHDA and CDR2 SQIVND come from the germline V gene (reference sequence). Germline trimming cut 0 bases from V and 1 base from J; bases unmatched to any gene: 7. The CDR3 has 18 amino acids. Full variable domain (rest looked up from reference TRBV19 and TRBJ1-5): DGGITQSPKYLFRKEGQNVTLSCEQNLNHDAMYWYRQDPGQGLRLIYYSQIVNDFQKGDIAEGYSVSREKKESFPLTVTSAQKNPTAFYLCASSIDGQGIVSNQPQHFGDGTRLSIL.

This clone was observed a single time. The rearrangement uses TRBV2 and TRBJ2-7; TRBD1 is a possible D gene (6 bases). The CDR3 covers 15 residues. Germline V lookup: CDR1 SNHLY, CDR2 FYNNEI. Trimming stripped 6 bases from V and 2 bases from J, with 17 bases between. CDR3 residues: CASREQGGPTYEQYF. The DNA of the CDR3 is TGTGCCAGCAGAGAACAGGGCGGCCCCACCTACGAGCAGTACTTC.

The V and J genes are TRBV10-1 and TRBJ1-1; 8 nucleotides align to TRBD1. V dropped 4 bases and J dropped 5; count of bases not matched to a gene: 3. CDR3 length: 13 amino acids. Germline V lookup: CDR1 WNHNN, CDR2 SYGVQD (reference sequence). The CDR3 here is CASSGQGYTEAFF. In DNA, the CDR3 is TGCGCCAGCAGTGGACAGGGGTATACTGAAGCTTTCTTT.

This chain links TRBV6-5 with TRBJ2-5, with D hard to call. The CDR3 length is 15 residues. Germline V gene data show CDR1 as MNHEY and CDR2 as SVGAGI. Trimming took off 0 bases at V and 10 bases at J, with 18 bases between the two ends. The CDR3 sequence: CASSYSIAQESDQYF. The CDR3 DNA reads as TGTGCCAGCAGTTACTCGATCGCCCAAGAGTCCGACCAGTACTTC.

This chain uses TRBV5-1 with TRBJ2-2; perhaps TRBD1 as D (5 bases). Germline CDR1 SGHRS, CDR2 YFSETQ. This CDR3 is 16 amino acids long. Trimming cost V 1 base and J 5 bases, with 15 bases left between them. The CDR3 DNA follows: TGCGCCAGCAGCTTGTCCTGGCCAGGGAAGACCGGGGAGCTGTTTTTT. Amino acid sequence: CASSLSWPGKTGELFF. Complete variable domain (other parts from reference TRBV5-1 and TRBJ2-2): KAGVTQTPRYLIKTRGQQVTLSCSPISGHRSVSWYQQTPGQGLQFLFEYFSETQRNKGNFPGRFSGRQFSNSRSEMNVSTLELGDSALYLCASSLSWPGKTGELFFGEGSRLTVL.

The chain has TRBV13 and TRBJ1-2; D is possibly TRBD1 (5 bases). Trimming took 1 base from V and 4 from J, leaving 13 bases between them. The germline gives CDR1 PRHDT, CDR2 FYEKMQ (reference sequence). The CDR3 contains 15 residues. The CDR3 reads CASSLDSGRGYGYTF. The CDR3 nucleotides are TGTGCCAGCAGCTTAGACTCCGGGAGGGGCTATGGCTACACCTTC.

The chain has TRBV19 and TRBJ1-1, with 7 bases identical to TRBD1. This CDR3 has 14 residues. V dropped 8 bases and J dropped 1; count of bases not matched to a gene: 7. Germline V gene lookup returns CDR1 LNHDA and CDR2 SQIVND (reference sequence). The CDR3 DNA is TGTGCCAGTTCGCACCGGGACAGGAACACTGAAGCTTTCTTT. It translates to CASSHRDRNTEAFF.

The chain combines TRBV27 with TRBJ1-5; D perhaps matches TRBD1 (5 bases). The CDR3 covers 15 residues. Germline V gene lookup returns CDR1 MNHEY and CDR2 SMNVEV (reference sequence). Between the trimmed V and J ends, which lost 3 bases and 1 base, there was a span of 10 bases. The CDR3 DNA follows: TGTGCCAGCAGTTTTCTGGCAGGGAGCAATCAGCCCCAGCATTTT. It is translated as CASSFLAGSNQPQHF.

The genes are TRBV2 and TRBJ1-5; 7 bases agree with TRBD1. The CDR3 is 13 amino acids. The germline V gene encodes CDR1 SNHLY and CDR2 FYNNEI. Unmatched junction bases numbered 7, after V lost 5 bases and J lost 9 bases. The CDR3 loop is CASSFTGDGPQHF. In nucleotides, the CDR3 is TGTGCCAGCAGTTTTACAGGGGATGGGCCCCAGCATTTT.

The CDR3 DNA sequence: TGCGCCAGCAGCCAAGGAGCGAGGTACTCCTACGAGCAGTACTTC. This gives the protein CASSQGARYSYEQYF. The chain joins TRBV4-1 to TRBJ2-7, with D unclear. Germline values: CDR1 MGHRA, CDR2 YSYEKL. CDR3 length: 15 amino acids. The V end lost 1 base, the J end lost 0 bases, and 10 bases lay between the germline ends.

The J gene is TRBJ1-5, the V gene TRBV19; 8 bases map to TRBD1. The CDR3 runs to 16 residues. V lost 4 bases and J lost 4; bases outside the gene matches: 9. Germline-derived CDR1 and CDR2 are LNHDA and SQIVND (reference sequence). Here the CDR3 reads CASSTRTGTFNQPQHF. CDR3 DNA sequence: TGTGCCAGTAGTACCAGGACAGGGACCTTTAATCAGCCCCAGCATTTT.

This chain joins TRBV19 and TRBJ2-2; no clear D gene. Looked up from germline, CDR1 is LNHDA and CDR2 is SQIVND (reference sequence). The CDR3 consists of 14 residues. The ends were cut back, 4 bases at V and 6 bases at J, with 12 bases in the middle. CDR3 sequence (DNA): TGTGCCAGTAGTACGGTTGCCGAGGCCGGGGAGCTGTTTTTT. The encoded protein is CASSTVAEAGELFF. The whole variable domain, remainder taken from reference TRBV19 and TRBJ2-2, is DGGITQSPKYLFRKEGQNVTLSCEQNLNHDAMYWYRQDPGQGLRLIYYSQIVNDFQKGDIAEGYSVSREKKESFPLTVTSAQKNPTAFYLCASSTVAEAGELFFGEGSRLTVL.

The rearrangement uses TRBV28 and TRBJ2-5; D is unclear. Germline CDR1 is MDHEN and CDR2 is SYDVKM. The CDR3 totals 15 residues. V shed 4 bases and J shed 6 bases, with 18 bases lying between them. CDR3 DNA sequence: TGTGCCAGCAGTTCATCGATGGTTGGGAAGAAGACCCAGTACTTC. This encodes CASSSSMVGKKTQYF.

V and J are TRBV28 and TRBJ2-1; 8 nucleotides agree with TRBD1. V trimming: 4 bases; J trimming: 0 bases; junction bases outside the gene matches: 11. CDR3 length equals 18 residues. Germline CDR1 and CDR2: MDHEN and SYDVKM. The CDR3 nucleotides are TGTGCCAGCAGTTCCCCAATTGCCGGGACAGGCTCCTACAATGAGCAGTTCTTC. Translating it yields CASSSPIAGTGSYNEQFF.

This chain links TRBV19 with TRBJ1-6; D uncertain. The CDR3 has 17 residues. Deletions cut 7 bases from V and 4 bases from J, with 20 bases between. The germline gives CDR1 LNHDA, CDR2 SQIVND (reference sequence). The CDR3 spells CASTPNPRTAYNSPLHF. DNA of the CDR3: TGTGCCAGTACCCCCAACCCCCGGACGGCTTATAATTCACCCCTCCACTTT.

V usage is TRBV19 and J usage is TRBJ1-6, with unresolved D. The germline V gene has CDR1 LNHDA and CDR2 SQIVND (reference sequence). V lost 5 bases and J lost 9, with 11 bases in between. This CDR3 is 13 amino acids long. In nucleotides, the CDR3 is TGTGCCAGTAGTCCGACCCCATTTTCACCCCTCCACTTT. It translates to CASSPTPFSPLHF.

The chain uses TRBV7-2 and TRBJ1-2; D is unresolved. Germline-derived CDR1 and CDR2 are SGHTA and FQGNSA. The V and J ends lost 4 bases and 8 bases respectively, with 14 bases between them. The CDR3 is 13 amino acids. The CDR3 DNA reads TGTGCCAGCAGCTCCTCCAGGCAAGAGGGCTACACCTTC. Protein: CASSSSRQEGYTF.

The J gene is TRBJ2-1, the V gene TRBV29-1; D tentatively reads TRBD1 or TRBD2 (5 bases each). V dropped 3 bases and J dropped 4 bases, with 13 bases sitting between them. From germline, CDR1 is SQVTM and CDR2 ANQGSEA. The CDR3 sequence is 14 residues long. CDR3 bases: TGCAGCGTTGAGAACGGGGCTGGTTACAATGAGCAGTTCTTC. Translating gives CSVENGAGYNEQFF.

The chain couples TRBV29-1 to TRBJ1-1; D might be TRBD1 (5 bases). V was shortened by 7 bases and J by 8 bases, with 14 bases between the two germline ends. The CDR3 is 11 residues long. The V gene's germline CDR1 is SQVTM and CDR2 ANQGSEA. CDR3 residues: CSGTNNREAFF. CDR3 nucleotides: TGCAGCGGTACCAACAACAGGGAAGCTTTCTTT.

The gene calls are TRBV27 and TRBJ2-7; D is unresolved. The CDR3 extends over 13 amino acids. CDR1 MNHEY and CDR2 SMNVEV come from the germline V gene (reference sequence). Between the trimmed V and J ends, which lost 0 bases and 0 bases, there was a span of 3 bases. CDR3 coding DNA: TGTGCCAGCAGTTTATCCGTCTCCTACGAGCAGTACTTC. This codes for CASSLSVSYEQYF.

The chain joins TRBV14 to TRBJ1-4; no clear D. Germline CDR1 reads SGHDN; CDR2 reads FVKESK. The CDR3 is made up of 13 amino acids. V lost 4 bases and J 8 bases, leaving 11 bases between the germline ends. CDR3 in DNA: TGTGCCAGCAGCCTGCGCCTTGCGGAAAAACTGTTTTTT. Encoded protein: CASSLRLAEKLFF.

The chain combines TRBV15 with TRBJ1-6; D remains ambiguous. Trimming left V 0 bases short and J 4 bases short, with 7 bases between. This CDR3 contains 15 residues. The V gene's germline CDR1 is LNHNV and CDR2 YYDKDF (reference sequence). This CDR3 reads CATSRDPGYNSPLHF. CDR3 bases: TGTGCCACCAGCAGAGATCCGGGGTATAATTCACCCCTCCACTTT. Full variable domain (rest looked up from reference TRBV15 and TRBJ1-6): DAMVIQNPRYQVTQFGKPVTLSCSQTLNHNVMYWYQQKSSQAPKLLFHYYDKDFNNEADTPDNFQSRRPNTSFCFLDIRSPGLGDTAMYLCATSRDPGYNSPLHFGNGTRLTVT.

The chain combines TRBV6-5 with TRBJ1-6, with 9 bases fitting TRBD1. The CDR3 contains 16 residues. Germline-derived CDR1 and CDR2 are MNHEY and SVGAGI. Trimming took 2 bases from V and 5 from J; bases not matched to a gene: 4. CDR3 sequence reads: CASSYTRDRDNSPLHF. CDR3 bases: TGTGCCAGCAGTTACACCCGGGACAGGGATAATTCACCCCTCCACTTT.

The chain has TRBV28 and TRBJ2-7, with D unresolved. V lost 5 bases and J lost 2, with 10 bases in between. CDR1 MDHEN and CDR2 SYDVKM come from the germline V gene. This CDR3 region has 13 residues. CDR3 in DNA: TGTGCCAGCAGTGGGGTCAGCACCTACGAGCAGTACTTC. Translating it yields CASSGVSTYEQYF.